Each of the 31 T cell receptor beta chains below was sequenced from the same sample in a study of blood T cells in healthy people across ages. The authors ran a second PCR of about 7 to 11 cycles using a sample-barcoded 5' primer and a J-beta primer mix. TCRdb fed the 5' RACE reads into MiXCR, producing one record per CDR3 protein. The sample has around 500,000 distinct CDR3 sequences, under 55% seen once. Source material: blood. These receptors came from a man of 80 years or more in good health.

Points on this clonotype: A read error may explain this, as a much larger clone is one base away. V is TRBV5-6 and J is TRBJ2-7; 12 nucleotides align to TRBD1. Germline CDR1 is SGHDT and CDR2 is YYEEEE. Trimming removed 4 bases from V and 10 bases from J; junction bases left unmatched: 9. This CDR3 spans 14 amino acids. Written as DNA, the CDR3 is TGTGCCAGCAGCCGGGACAGGGGGCGAGAGACCCAGTACGTC. It is translated as CASSRDRGRETQYV.

This clonotype was detected a few times. This chain uses TRBV7-2 with TRBJ1-2; 7 nucleotides line up with TRBD1. The CDR3 length is 15 residues. The ends lost 4 bases at V and 6 bases at J; junction bases unmatched: 11. Looked up from germline, CDR1 is SGHTA and CDR2 is FQGNSA. This CDR3 is CASSWTRDRSDGYTF. The CDR3 DNA is TGTGCCAGCAGCTGGACCCGGGACAGATCGGATGGCTACACCTTC.

This clonotype was observed many times. The chain uses TRBV6-6 and TRBJ1-2, with 9 bases fitting TRBD1. The germline CDR1 and CDR2 sequences are MNHNY and SVGAGI (reference sequence). This CDR3 contains 14 residues. V shed 7 bases, J shed 6 bases, and the junction held 9 bases outside the gene matches. The CDR3 nucleotides read TGTGCCAGCACAACCGGGACAGGGATCGATGGCTACACCTTC. Encoded protein: CASTTGTGIDGYTF.

In this sample, this clonotype turned up a few times. This chain connects TRBV29-1 to TRBJ1-2; perhaps TRBD1 as D (5 bases). The V end lost 0 bases, the J end lost 2 bases, and 10 bases lay between the germline ends. The CDR3 runs 14 residues. CDR1 and CDR2 from the germline V gene are SQVTM and ANQGSEA. The CDR3 region is CSVEDPRENYGYTF. In DNA, the CDR3 is TGCAGCGTTGAAGATCCCAGGGAAAACTATGGCTACACCTTC.

V and J are TRBV14 and TRBJ1-4; 8 bases are a match to TRBD1. The length of the CDR3 is 12 residues. Trimming cost V 4 bases and J 11 bases; bases outside gene matches: 3. Germline values: CDR1 SGHDN, CDR2 FVKESK. Written as DNA, the CDR3 is TGTGCCAGCAGCCTCAGGGGGCAGAAACTGTTTTTT. It codes for CASSLRGQKLFF.

For this clonotype: A read error may account for a junction end that differs from germline. This chain connects TRBV20-1 to TRBJ2-3; tentatively, D is TRBD2 (6 bases). The CDR3 sequence is 16 residues long. Germline V gene sequence: CDR1 DFQATT, CDR2 SNEGSKA (reference sequence). CDR3 in amino acids: CGARDEGRVGGDTQYF. The CDR3 nucleotides read TGCGGTGCTAGAGATGAGGGCAGGGTGGGGGGAGATACGCAGTATTTT.

V usage is TRBV5-1 and J usage is TRBJ2-1, with 12 bases matching TRBD2. J gave up 7 bases and V 4 bases, and 6 bases lay outside the gene matches. Germline V CDR1 and CDR2: SGHRS, YFSETQ. The CDR3 consists of 15 residues. The CDR3, as DNA: TGCGCCAGCAGCAGGACTAGCGGGGTAGTTAATGAGCAGTTCTTC. This encodes CASSRTSGVVNEQFF.

V is TRBV30 and J is TRBJ2-2; no firm D call. Germline-derived CDR1 and CDR2 are GTSNPN and SVGIG (reference sequence). This CDR3 is 14 amino acids long. V lost 0 bases to trimming and J lost 1 base, with 6 bases between them. The CDR3 protein is CAWSVGQNTGELFF. The CDR3 region has the DNA TGTGCCTGGAGTGTAGGGCAGAACACCGGGGAGCTGTTTTTT.

The rearrangement uses TRBV4-2 and TRBJ2-1, with 13 positions matching TRBD2. Germline V gene data show CDR1 as LGHNA and CDR2 as YNFKEQ. CDR3 length: 15 amino acids. The junction had 6 bases not matched to a gene; V was cut back by 4 bases and J by 9 bases. The chain's CDR3 is CASSRGLAGAGEQFF. The CDR3 DNA reads as TGTGCCAGCAGCCGCGGACTAGCGGGAGCGGGTGAGCAGTTCTTC.

This clonotype was detected ten times or more. V is TRBV6-5 and J is TRBJ2-3; the D is unclear. The CDR3 extends over 11 amino acids. Germline CDR1 is MNHEY and CDR2 is SVGAGI. V gave up 4 bases and J gave up 7 bases, with 6 bases separating them. The CDR3 here is CASSSFHTQYF. CDR3 sequence (DNA): TGTGCCAGCAGTTCTTTCCATACGCAGTATTTT.

This clonotype was picked up a small number of times. This chain uses TRBV6-6 with TRBJ1-6; no clear D gene. The V and J ends lost 7 bases and 1 base respectively, with 17 bases between them. Germline V gives CDR1 MNHNY, CDR2 SVGAGI (reference sequence). The CDR3 has 17 residues. Here the CDR3 reads CASKQFGDRSYNSPLHF. Here the CDR3 DNA reads TGTGCCAGCAAACAGTTTGGAGATCGGTCCTATAATTCACCCCTCCACTTT.

The V gene is TRBV7-2, the J gene TRBJ1-1, with no clear D. The CDR3 contains 16 residues. The germline gives CDR1 SGHTA, CDR2 FQGNSA. V dropped 1 base and J dropped 0 bases, with 12 bases sitting between them. CDR3 residues: CASSLVAGNLNTEAFF. CDR3 coding DNA: TGTGCCAGCAGCTTAGTGGCGGGGAATCTGAACACTGAAGCTTTCTTT.

V gene TRBV20-1 combines with J gene TRBJ1-2; D may be TRBD1 (5 bases). The germline V and J ends were trimmed by 6 bases and 0 bases, with 32 bases remaining between them. This CDR3 is built from 20 residues. The V gene's germline CDR1 is DFQATT and CDR2 SNEGSKA (reference sequence). For the CDR3, the DNA is TGCAGTGCCCCCAAGGAGTTGCGGGGCCAGAGCCTTCTCACTAACTATGGCTACACCTTC. Translation: CSAPKELRGQSLLTNYGYTF.

V is TRBV3-1 and J is TRBJ1-2; no clear D. V dropped 2 bases and J dropped 8 bases, with 12 bases sitting between them. Germline CDR1 and CDR2: LGHDT and YNNKEL (reference sequence). This CDR3 contains 13 residues. The CDR3 bases are TGTGCCAGCAGCCAATCACAGATGGGGGGCTACACCTTC. Encoded protein: CASSQSQMGGYTF.

This rearrangement joins TRBV20-1 to TRBJ1-5; a weak D match, TRBD1 (5 bases). V lost 2 bases and J 7 bases, leaving 12 bases between the germline ends. The germline gives CDR1 DFQATT, CDR2 SNEGSKA (reference sequence). This CDR3 spans 13 amino acids. The CDR3 region is CSARRQGYQPQHF. The CDR3 region has the DNA TGCAGTGCTAGACGGCAGGGTTACCAGCCCCAGCATTTT.

V and J are TRBV5-1 and TRBJ2-3; no clear D. V was clipped by 2 bases and J by 6 bases, with 10 bases between them. Germline V lookup: CDR1 SGHRS, CDR2 YFSETQ. The CDR3 runs to 13 residues. The CDR3 region is CASSLRLWDTQYF. In DNA form, the CDR3 reads TGCGCCAGCAGCTTACGCCTCTGGGATACGCAGTATTTT.

CDR3 protein: CASSIGVGSPLHF. CDR3 nucleotides: TGCGCCAGCAGCATTGGGGTGGGATCACCCCTCCACTTT. The chain couples TRBV4-1 to TRBJ1-6; unclear D gene. The CDR3 sequence is 13 residues long. Germline values: CDR1 MGHRA, CDR2 YSYEKL. The V end was cut by 5 bases, the J end by 10 bases, with 12 bases between.

In its sample, this clonotype was seen many times. This chain uses TRBV6-6 with TRBJ1-4, with 8 bases identical to TRBD1. J lost 8 bases, V lost 2 bases, and 4 bases had no gene match. There are 14 residues in the CDR3. Germline V lookup: CDR1 MNHNY, CDR2 SVGAGI (reference sequence). The CDR3 nucleotides are TGTGCCAGCAGTTACAGGGACAGGAACGAAAAACTGTTTTTT. Translated, it gives CASSYRDRNEKLFF.

This chain uses TRBV10-3 with TRBJ1-2, with 9 bases aligning to TRBD1. Germline V CDR1 and CDR2: ENHRY, SYGVKD. This CDR3 is 15 amino acids long. J gave up 7 bases and V 0 bases, and 6 bases lay outside the gene matches. DNA for the CDR3: TGTGCCATCAGTGAGTCCCCGGGACAGGGAGGTGGCTACACCTTC. The encoded protein is CAISESPGQGGGYTF.

The V and J genes are TRBV3-1 and TRBJ2-7; 11 nucleotides agree with TRBD1. Germline V gives CDR1 LGHDT, CDR2 YNNKEL (reference sequence). V dropped 1 base and J dropped 4; count of bases not matched to a gene: 15. The CDR3 is made up of 19 amino acids. CDR3 sequence: CASSQGFLLRDRGLYEQYF. Here the CDR3 DNA reads TGTGCCAGCAGCCAAGGATTCCTCTTGCGGGACAGGGGGTTATACGAGCAGTACTTC.

The CDR3 sequence is CASSTQQGYEQYF. In DNA, the CDR3 is TGCGCCAGCAGCACACAACAGGGCTACGAGCAGTACTTC. The chain carries TRBV4-3 and TRBJ2-7, with TRBD1 as a possible D gene (6 bases). The V gene's germline CDR1 is LGHNA and CDR2 YSLEER. There are 13 residues in the CDR3. V lost 5 bases and J lost 3, with 11 bases in between.

The chain employs TRBV29-1 and TRBJ2-6; 7 bases are shared with TRBD1. The CDR3 extends over 17 amino acids. Germline assignment: CDR1 SQVTM and CDR2 ANQGSEA. V was pared by 4 bases and J by 1 base, with 10 bases of the junction left unmatched. The CDR3 coding sequence is TGCAGCGTTGGGGACAGATTCTTGGGATCTGGGGCCAACGTCCTGACTTTC. It encodes CSVGDRFLGSGANVLTF.

In this sample, this clonotype turned up a few times. The V and J genes are TRBV20-1 and TRBJ2-3; D tentatively fits TRBD1 or TRBD2 (6 bases each). With 5 bases removed from V and 5 bases from J, the gap between germline ends came to 20 bases. The CDR3 has 15 amino acids. Germline lookup yields CDR1 DFQATT and CDR2 SNEGSKA (reference sequence). CDR3 coding DNA: TGCAGTGCTCCTGTGTTTGGGGGGCGGATAGATACGCAGTATTTT. Its protein product is CSAPVFGGRIDTQYF.

This clonotype was seen a few times. The chain couples TRBV25-1 to TRBJ2-7; 7 nucleotides agree with TRBD2. CDR3 length: 14 amino acids. The germline V gene has CDR1 MGHDK and CDR2 SYGVNS. Trimming at V came to 2 bases and at J to 10 bases, leaving 11 bases not matched to a gene. CDR3 sequence (DNA): TGTGCCAGCAGTGAACTCGGGACTGGCGGGAGTCAGTACTTC. It yields the protein CASSELGTGGSQYF.

This rearrangement joins TRBV11-2 to TRBJ2-1; D could derive from TRBD1 or TRBD2 (5 bases each). The V end was cut by 3 bases, the J end by 5 bases, with 17 bases between. This CDR3 region has 16 residues. The germline gives CDR1 SGHAT, CDR2 FQNNGV. CDR3 nucleotides: TGTGCCAGCAGCTTGGGGGTTGGGGGTTCCCACAATGAGCAGTTCTTC. This encodes CASSLGVGGSHNEQFF.

This clonotype was recorded only once. At one end the junction does not follow the germline gene, possibly because of a read error. The chain carries TRBV30 and TRBJ1-2; D is uncertain. Germline V CDR1 and CDR2: GTSNPN, SVGIG (reference sequence). The CDR3 totals 12 residues. The CDR3 DNA reads as TGTGCCGGGAGGCCCAGCCGGGATGGCTACACCTTC. It is translated as CAGRPSRDGYTF. Drawing the rest from reference TRBV30 and TRBJ1-2, the complete variable domain is SQTIHQWPATLVQPVGSPLSLECTVEGTSNPNLYWYRQAAGRGLQLLFYSVGIGQISSEVPQNLSASRPQDRQFILSSKKLLLSDSGFYLCAGRPSRDGYTFGSGTRLTVV.

On this clonotype itself: The junction does not match germline at one end; this may be a read error. This rearrangement joins TRBV7-2 to TRBJ2-3; 8 bases agree with TRBD2. The CDR3 loop spans 15 amino acids. Germline CDR1 and CDR2: SGHTA and FQGNSA. This chain's CDR3 is CACSLALAGRDTQYF. The CDR3 DNA reads as TGTGCCTGCAGCTTAGCGTTAGCGGGAAGAGATACGCAGTATTTT.

The chain couples TRBV20-1 to TRBJ1-1; the D is unclear. Germline values: CDR1 DFQATT, CDR2 SNEGSKA (reference sequence). Trimming stripped 6 bases from V and 7 bases from J, with 9 bases between. The length of the CDR3 is 10 residues. CDR3 nucleotide sequence: TGCAGTGCCCACCCGGGTGAAGCTTTCTTT. As protein: CSAHPGEAFF.

V and J are TRBV7-2 and TRBJ1-6; the match to TRBD1 covers 9 bases. The CDR3 is 15 residues long. Germline lookup yields CDR1 SGHTA and CDR2 FQGNSA. Losses at the gene ends were 2 bases for V and 8 bases for J; bases not matched to a gene: 4. CDR3 protein: CASSLLDRGDSPLHF. The CDR3, as DNA: TGTGCCAGCAGCTTACTAGACAGGGGGGATTCACCCCTCCACTTT. The full variable domain, with the rest looked up from reference TRBV7-2 and TRBJ1-6, is GAGVSQSPSNKVTEKGKDVELRCDPISGHTALYWYRQSLGQGLEFLIYFQGNSAPDKSGLPSDRFSAERTGGSVSTLTIQRTQQEDSAVYLCASSLLDRGDSPLHFGNGTRLTVT.

The chain uses TRBV7-9 and TRBJ2-5; D not certain. CDR3 length: 16 residues. CDR1 is SEHNR and CDR2 is FQNEAQ in the germline V gene (reference sequence). V shed 1 base and J shed 0 bases, with 12 bases lying between them. CDR3 nucleotide sequence: TGTGCCAGCAGCTTAGGGACGACCGTAAACCAAGAGACCCAGTACTTC. This gives the protein CASSLGTTVNQETQYF.

In its sample, this clonotype was seen a few times. The chain couples TRBV27 to TRBJ2-7; 11 bases agree with TRBD1. The CDR3 contains 15 residues. J was trimmed by 2 bases and V by 0 bases; bases with no gene match: 0. The V gene's germline CDR1 is MNHEY and CDR2 SMNVEV (reference sequence). In DNA form, the CDR3 reads TGTGCCAGCAGTTTATCGGGACAGGGGGCCTACGAGCAGTACTTC. It translates to CASSLSGQGAYEQYF.